This T cell receptor (beta chain) derives from a study of T cells in Graves' hyperthyroidism and ophthalmopathy. Researchers amplified the TCR beta CDR3 regions from RNA transcripts. HTBI primers were used for first-round RT-PCR of the TCR CDR3. TCRdb re-called the multiplex PCR reads with MiXCR, one entry per CDR3 protein. The table includes over 400,000 distinct CDR3 sequences, about 15% detected once. This clonotype was observed at least ten times. Trimming pared 2 bases from V and 2 bases from J, leaving 10 bases between. The CDR3 loop spans 14 amino acids. The V gene's germline CDR1 is SGHTA and CDR2 FQGNSA.

Sequencing was done on a sample of blood. This sequence originates from a man younger than 35 with Graves' ophthalmopathy. This chain links TRBV7-2 with TRBJ2-7, with a weak D call TRBD2 (5 bases). The CDR3 protein is CASSLIAPAYEQYF. CDR3 bases: TGTGCCAGCAGCTTAATAGCGCCAGCCTACGAGCAGTACTTC. Complete variable domain (other parts from reference TRBV7-2 and TRBJ2-7): GAGVSQSPSNKVTEKGKDVELRCDPISGHTALYWYRQSLGQGLEFLIYFQGNSAPDKSGLPSDRFSAERTGGSVSTLTIQRTQQEDSAVYLCASSLIAPAYEQYFGPGTRLTVT.